These 30 T cell receptor beta chains share one sample of origin, sequenced in a study of chemoradiotherapy in HPV16-positive cancers. Using immunoSEQ multiplex PCR, the repertoire was profiled, and TCRdb retains in-frame clones only, with some absent. The sample includes roughly 5,700 clones, approximately 82% of them seen just once. Specimen: tumor tissue, collected from a patient who underwent chemoradiotherapy. The receptor set was obtained from a human donor with HPV-associated anogenital cancer.

The chain joins TRBV19 to TRBJ1-2, with 9 bases fitting TRBD1. Germline trimming cut 5 bases from V and 6 bases from J; bases unmatched to any gene: 4. The CDR3 spans 13 residues. Germline values: CDR1 LNHDA, CDR2 SQIVND (reference sequence). DNA for the CDR3: TGTGCCAGTAGTCCGACAGGGGGTGATGGCTACACCTTC. This codes for CASSPTGGDGYTF.

In its sample, this clone was seen a few times. This sequence joins TRBV7-2 and TRBJ1-5; maybe TRBD1 (6 bases). Trimming removed 1 base from V and 4 bases from J, with 11 bases in between. The CDR3 totals 15 residues. Germline CDR1 and CDR2: SGHTA and FQGNSA. CDR3 bases: TGTGCCAGCAGCTTAGTAGGGGGGCAGAATCAGCCCCAGCATTTT. It yields the protein CASSLVGGQNQPQHF.

The V gene is TRBV18, the J gene TRBJ2-7; D unclear. The germline V gene encodes CDR1 KGHSH and CDR2 LQKENI. V lost 2 bases to trimming and J lost 0 bases, with 8 bases between them. The CDR3 runs 14 residues. The CDR3 reads CASSPGSNSYEQYF. CDR3 in DNA: TGTGCCAGCTCACCAGGTAGTAACTCCTACGAGCAGTACTTC.

This chain uses TRBV6-6 with TRBJ2-1; tentatively, D is TRBD2 (6 bases). The germline CDR1 and CDR2 sequences are MNHNY and SVGAGI (reference sequence). V shed 5 bases and J shed 2 bases, with 10 bases lying between them. The CDR3 is 14 residues long. In DNA, the CDR3 is TGTGCCAGCAGTACTAGCCCCACCTACAATGAGCAGTTCTTC. As protein: CASSTSPTYNEQFF.

The gene calls are TRBV4-3 and TRBJ2-2; D tentatively fits TRBD1 or TRBD2 (5 bases each). The CDR3 loop spans 15 amino acids. Deletions cut 7 bases from V and 4 bases from J, with 16 bases between. Germline V gives CDR1 LGHNA, CDR2 YSLEER. The CDR3 coding sequence is TGCGCCAGCAACCCCGGGACGGACGGCACCGGGGAGCTGTTTTTT. Amino acids: CASNPGTDGTGELFF.

The gene calls are TRBV7-2 and TRBJ1-4; D is possibly TRBD1 (6 bases). The CDR3 totals 15 residues. Trimming took 3 bases from V and 4 from J, leaving 12 bases between them. The V gene's germline CDR1 is SGHTA and CDR2 FQGNSA. CDR3 residues: CASSFRRGNNEKLFF. The CDR3 nucleotides are TGTGCCAGCAGCTTCCGAAGGGGGAATAATGAAAAACTGTTTTTT.

V and J are TRBV7-2 and TRBJ2-7, with D tentatively TRBD1 (6 bases). Germline V gene lookup returns CDR1 SGHTA and CDR2 FQGNSA. V gave up 1 base and J gave up 2 bases, with 12 bases separating them. This CDR3 region has 15 residues. CDR3 sequence reads: CASSLGGTTTYEQYF. CDR3 DNA sequence: TGTGCCAGCAGCTTAGGTGGGACAACAACCTACGAGCAGTACTTC. Full variable domain (missing parts from reference TRBV7-2 and TRBJ2-7): GAGVSQSPSNKVTEKGKDVELRCDPISGHTALYWYRQSLGQGLEFLIYFQGNSAPDKSGLPSDRFSAERTGGSVSTLTIQRTQQEDSAVYLCASSLGGTTTYEQYFGPGTRLTVT.

The chain employs TRBV7-2 and TRBJ2-7; D is ambiguous. The germline CDR1 and CDR2 sequences are SGHTA and FQGNSA. V lost 2 bases and J lost 0, with 8 bases in between. The CDR3 has 14 amino acids. The CDR3 region has the DNA TGTGCCAGCAGCTTATCCCAGGACTCCTACGAGCAGTACTTC. Protein product: CASSLSQDSYEQYF. The whole variable domain, filled in from reference TRBV7-2 and TRBJ2-7, reads GAGVSQSPSNKVTEKGKDVELRCDPISGHTALYWYRQSLGQGLEFLIYFQGNSAPDKSGLPSDRFSAERTGGSVSTLTIQRTQQEDSAVYLCASSLSQDSYEQYFGPGTRLTVT.

The chain links TRBV6-5 to TRBJ2-5; 9 bases align to TRBD1. With V trimmed by 6 bases and J by 7 bases, 12 bases remained unmatched. The CDR3 is 15 amino acids. The germline V gene has CDR1 MNHEY and CDR2 SVGAGI. CDR3 loop: CASRGTGTGRGTQYF. The CDR3 DNA reads TGTGCCAGCAGGGGGACCGGGACAGGGCGTGGGACCCAGTACTTC.

V is TRBV7-9 and J is TRBJ2-2; D remains unclear. Germline CDR1 and CDR2: SEHNR and FQNEAQ (reference sequence). This CDR3 comprises 12 residues. V shed 3 bases and J shed 5 bases, with 4 bases lying between them. CDR3 nucleotide sequence: TGTGCCAGCAGCTTGTCAACCGGGGAGCTGTTTTTT. Translated, it gives CASSLSTGELFF.

V gene TRBV7-7 combines with J gene TRBJ2-6; TRBD1 aligns across 10 bases. Per the germline V gene, CDR1 is SSHAT and CDR2 is FNYEAQ (reference sequence). The CDR3 runs 16 residues. In DNA, the CDR3 is TGTGCTACGGGGGGACAGGGGCGGTCTGGGGCCAACGTCCTGACTTTC. Translating it yields CATGGQGRSGANVLTF.

The chain recombines TRBV7-9 with TRBJ2-3, with 8 bases identical to TRBD2. CDR3 size: 14 residues. Germline values: CDR1 SEHNR, CDR2 FQNEAQ (reference sequence). Unmatched junction bases numbered 3, after V lost 5 bases and J lost 2 bases. CDR3 in DNA: TGTGCCAGCAGCATTGGACTAGCCACAGATACGCAGTATTTT. This sequence encodes CASSIGLATDTQYF.

The rearrangement links TRBV4-3 to TRBJ1-2; D gene ambiguous. From germline, CDR1 is LGHNA and CDR2 YSLEER. The CDR3 contains 14 residues. The ends were cut back, 3 bases at V and 7 bases at J, with 15 bases in the middle. The CDR3, as DNA: TGCGCCAGCAGCCAGGGAACCTCAGTAACTGGCTACACCTTC. Protein product: CASSQGTSVTGYTF.

The rearrangement links TRBV7-6 to TRBJ2-7; 12 bases match TRBD1. Germline trimming cut 3 bases from V and 5 bases from J; bases unmatched to any gene: 2. CDR1 SGHVS and CDR2 FNYEAQ come from the germline V gene. CDR3 length equals 14 residues. The DNA of the CDR3 is TGTGCCAGCAGCTTCGGGACAGGGGGCGACGAGCAGTACTTC. Translating it yields CASSFGTGGDEQYF.

The genes are TRBV7-2 and TRBJ2-1; D possibly corresponds to TRBD1 (6 bases). CDR1 and CDR2 (germline): SGHTA, FQGNSA. Trimming shortened V by 0 bases and J by 10 bases, and 10 bases separated the two germline ends. CDR3 length: 13 amino acids. This CDR3 reads CASSLAGQREQFF. The CDR3 DNA reads TGTGCCAGCAGCTTAGCCGGACAGCGGGAGCAGTTCTTC.

The chain employs TRBV2 and TRBJ2-7, with TRBD1 matching over 7 bases. The V and J ends lost 7 bases and 3 bases, in that order; junction bases with no gene match: 6. This CDR3 region has 13 residues. Germline V gene data show CDR1 as SNHLY and CDR2 as FYNNEI. The CDR3 DNA is TGTGCCAGCACAGGGGGACACAACTACGAGCAGTACTTC. Protein sequence: CASTGGHNYEQYF.

This clone was seen only a few times. The rearrangement links TRBV19 to TRBJ2-2, with a tentative D call TRBD2 (5 bases). Germline V gives CDR1 LNHDA, CDR2 SQIVND (reference sequence). Trimming took 8 bases from V and 4 from J, leaving 29 bases between them. CDR3 length equals 19 residues. CDR3 DNA: TGTGCCAGTTCACGCACGGCAGGTCGAACGTTCGCGGGCACCGGGGAGCTGTTTTTT. It yields the protein CASSRTAGRTFAGTGELFF.

On this clone itself: Other DNA sequences in this specimen translate into the identical CDR3. The rearrangement uses TRBV7-2 and TRBJ1-2, with D maybe TRBD1 (5 bases). The V end lost 1 base, the J end lost 3 bases, and 9 bases lay between the germline ends. The CDR3 sequence is 14 residues long. Germline CDR1 and CDR2: SGHTA and FQGNSA. CDR3 nucleotides: TGTGCCAGCAGCTTAGTTCCGGGGGACTATGGCTACACCTTC. Translating it yields CASSLVPGDYGYTF.

V gene TRBV6-4 combines with J gene TRBJ1-6; 7 positions match TRBD1. Germline V gene data show CDR1 as MRHNA and CDR2 as SNTAGT. The CDR3 contains 13 residues. The J segment lost 10 bases and the V segment lost 8 bases, leaving 8 bases of the junction unmatched. The CDR3 spells CASQGTEGSPLHF. CDR3 nucleotide sequence: TGTGCCAGCCAAGGGACAGAAGGATCACCCCTCCACTTT.

V usage is TRBV6-5 and J usage is TRBJ2-1; 8 bases are shared with TRBD1. Germline CDR1 MNHEY, CDR2 SVGAGI. The CDR3 consists of 15 residues. Unmatched junction bases numbered 1, after V lost 3 bases and J lost 0 bases. The CDR3 reads CASSYGQGSYNEQFF. Here the CDR3 DNA reads TGTGCCAGCAGTTATGGACAGGGCTCCTACAATGAGCAGTTCTTC.

The DNA of the CDR3 is TGTGCCAGCAGCCGAAGGGGACTAGCAGCGGATACGCAGTATTTT. This sequence encodes CASSRRGLAADTQYF. This chain uses TRBV11-1 with TRBJ2-3; 9 bases fit TRBD2. Germline CDR1 reads SGHAT; CDR2 reads FQDESV (reference sequence). The CDR3 is made up of 15 amino acids. V lost 5 bases to trimming and J lost 6 bases; unmatched junction nucleotides: 9.

J is TRBJ2-6 and V is TRBV2; a weak D match, TRBD2 (6 bases). CDR1 is SNHLY, CDR2 FYNNEI, per germline. Trimming cost V 5 bases and J 1 base, with 15 bases left between them. The CDR3 contains 17 residues. CDR3 residues: CASSSPGRLSGANVLTF. In DNA form, the CDR3 reads TGTGCCAGCAGTTCACCTGGGAGGTTGTCTGGGGCCAACGTCCTGACTTTC.

The chain joins TRBV14 to TRBJ1-5; 10 bases line up with TRBD1. Unmatched junction bases numbered 14, after V lost 3 bases and J lost 0 bases. The CDR3 sequence is 20 residues long. Germline CDR1 SGHDN, CDR2 FVKESK. The CDR3 coding sequence is TGTGCCAGCAGCCATTGGACAGGGGGTCCAGATTTTAATAGCAATCAGCCCCAGCATTTT. Protein product: CASSHWTGGPDFNSNQPQHF.

V gene TRBV5-6 combines with J gene TRBJ1-5; weak D call: TRBD1 (6 bases). V shed 4 bases and J shed 7 bases, with 12 bases lying between them. The CDR3 totals 13 residues. CDR1 SGHDT and CDR2 YYEEEE come from the germline V gene. The CDR3 spells CASSSAGVQPQHF. The CDR3 nucleotides read TGTGCCAGCAGCAGCGCAGGGGTACAGCCCCAGCATTTT.

The chain is built from TRBV11-2 and TRBJ1-1; D is uncertain. Germline-derived CDR1 and CDR2 are SGHAT and FQNNGV. The ends were cut back, 1 base at V and 1 base at J, with 4 bases in the middle. CDR3 length: 13 residues. The CDR3 region is CASSLAGNTEAFF. The CDR3 nucleotides read TGTGCCAGCAGCTTAGCAGGGAACACTGAAGCTTTCTTT.

The genes are TRBV4-1 and TRBJ2-7; D remains unclear. The CDR3 is 16 residues long. With 3 bases removed from V and 2 bases from J, the gap between germline ends came to 17 bases. Germline V gene data show CDR1 as MGHRA and CDR2 as YSYEKL. The CDR3 is CASSQVSPTDTYEQYF. CDR3 DNA: TGCGCCAGCAGCCAGGTGTCCCCGACGGATACCTACGAGCAGTACTTC.

The chain links TRBV4-3 to TRBJ1-2, with D possibly being TRBD1 (5 bases). Germline CDR1 reads LGHNA; CDR2 reads YSLEER. The CDR3 consists of 15 residues. Trimming took off 0 bases at V and 4 bases at J, with 12 bases between the two ends. This chain's CDR3 is CASSQDSSGRYGYTF. The DNA for the CDR3 is TGCGCCAGCAGCCAAGATTCTTCAGGGCGCTATGGCTACACCTTC.

This clone has a single count. V usage is TRBV6-4 and J usage is TRBJ2-7; D may be TRBD1 or TRBD2 (5 bases each). The CDR3 is 17 amino acids. Looked up from germline, CDR1 is MRHNA and CDR2 is SNTAGT. Trimming took off 0 bases at V and 1 base at J, with 16 bases between the two ends. The CDR3 is CASSDSKRREGSYEQYF. The CDR3, as DNA: TGTGCCAGCAGTGACTCGAAGCGCAGAGAGGGGTCCTACGAGCAGTACTTC.

The rearrangement joins TRBV25-1 to TRBJ2-1; possibly TRBD2 for D (6 bases). CDR1 is MGHDK, CDR2 SYGVNS, per germline. Trimming stripped 1 base from V and 4 bases from J, with 11 bases between. This CDR3 contains 15 residues. The CDR3 coding sequence is TGTGCCAGCAGTGAATCCCCGGGGAGGTACAATGAGCAGTTCTTC. Amino acids: CASSESPGRYNEQFF. Using reference TRBV25-1 and TRBJ2-1 for the parts outside the CDR3, the full variable domain is EADIYQTPRYLVIGTGKKITLECSQTMGHDKMYWYQQDPGMELHLIHYSYGVNSTEKGDLSSESTVSRIRTEHFPLTLESARPSHTSQYLCASSESPGRYNEQFFGPGTRLTVL.

The chain employs TRBV2 and TRBJ2-7; possibly TRBD1 or TRBD2 for D (5 bases each). The CDR3 length is 14 residues. Germline CDR1 and CDR2: SNHLY and FYNNEI. V gave up 7 bases and J gave up 3 bases, with 16 bases separating them. Here the CDR3 DNA reads TGTGCCAGCACCCTGGGACGGAAAAACTACGAGCAGTACTTC. Translated, it gives CASTLGRKNYEQYF.